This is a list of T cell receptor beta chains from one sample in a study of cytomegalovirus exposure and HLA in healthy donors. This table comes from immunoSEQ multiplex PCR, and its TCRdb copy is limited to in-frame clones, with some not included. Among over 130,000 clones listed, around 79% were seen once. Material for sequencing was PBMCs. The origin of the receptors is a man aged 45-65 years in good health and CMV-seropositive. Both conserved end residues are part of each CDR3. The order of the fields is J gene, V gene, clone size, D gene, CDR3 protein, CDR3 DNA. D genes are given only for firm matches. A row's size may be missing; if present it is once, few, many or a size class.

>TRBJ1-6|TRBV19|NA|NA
CASSIGVNSPLHF
TGTGCCAGTAGTATCGGGGTAAATTCACCCCTCCACTTT
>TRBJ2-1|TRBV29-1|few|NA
CSVDRNEQFF
TGCAGCGTTGACAGAAATGAGCAGTTCTTC
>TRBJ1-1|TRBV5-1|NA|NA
CASSLLTAGRGDTEAFF
TGCGCCAGCAGCTTGTTGACGGCAGGGAGGGGGGACACTGAAGCTTTCTTT
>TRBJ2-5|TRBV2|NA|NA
CASNAWTEQETQYF
TGTGCCAGCAACGCTTGGACAGAACAAGAGACCCAGTACTTC
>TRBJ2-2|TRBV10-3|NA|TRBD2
CAIMKVSGRAPGELFF
TGTGCCATCATGAAAGTTAGCGGGAGGGCCCCCGGGGAGCTGTTTTTT
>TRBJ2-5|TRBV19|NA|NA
CASSPLRGAGGETQYF
TGTGCCAGTAGTCCTCTTAGGGGAGCGGGCGGGGAGACCCAGTACTTC
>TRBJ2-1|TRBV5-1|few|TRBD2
CASSELAGGGEQFF
TGCGCCAGCAGCGAACTAGCGGGAGGAGGTGAGCAGTTCTTC
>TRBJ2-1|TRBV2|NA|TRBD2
CASSEEGLAGEQFF
TGTGCCAGCAGTGAAGAGGGACTAGCGGGCGAGCAGTTCTTC
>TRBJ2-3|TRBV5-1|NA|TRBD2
CASSRLTSGTSTDTQYF
TGCGCCAGCAGCCGTCTAACTAGCGGAACAAGCACAGATACGCAGTATTTT
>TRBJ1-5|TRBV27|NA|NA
CASSPTPYSPNQPQHF
TGTGCCAGCAGTCCAACCCCCTACAGCCCCAATCAGCCCCAGCATTTT
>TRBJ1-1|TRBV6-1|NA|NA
CASSEALTGNTEAFF
TGTGCCAGCAGTGAAGCCTTGACAGGGAACACTGAAGCTTTCTTT
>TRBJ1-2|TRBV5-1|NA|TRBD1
CASSLAEDRGGYTF
TGCGCCAGCAGCTTGGCCGAGGACAGGGGAGGCTACACCTTC
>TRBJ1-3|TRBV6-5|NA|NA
CASSSRQEPSGNTIYF
TGTGCCAGCAGTTCCCGACAGGAACCCTCTGGAAACACCATATATTTT
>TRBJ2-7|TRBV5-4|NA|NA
CASSPDNYEQYF
TGTGCCAGCAGCCCAGACAACTACGAGCAGTACTTC
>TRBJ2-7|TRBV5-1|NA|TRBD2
CASSNSGNSYEQYF
TGCGCCAGCAGCAATAGCGGGAACTCCTACGAGCAGTACTTC
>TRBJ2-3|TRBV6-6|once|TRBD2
CASSLSRERDTQYF
TGTGCCAGCAGCCTTTCGCGGGAGAGGGATACGCAGTATTTT
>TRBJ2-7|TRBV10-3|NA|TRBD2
CAIARLAGTTYEQYF
TGTGCCATCGCTAGACTAGCGGGTACGACCTACGAGCAGTACTTC
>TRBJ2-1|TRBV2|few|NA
CASSVDSASYNEQFF
TGTGCCAGCAGTGTTGACTCGGCCTCCTACAATGAGCAGTTCTTC
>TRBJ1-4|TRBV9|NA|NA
CASSVGQATNEKLFF
TGTGCCAGCAGCGTTGGACAAGCAACTAATGAAAAACTGTTTTTT
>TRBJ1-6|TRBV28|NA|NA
CASSIRGGGDSPLHF
TGTGCCAGCAGTATCCGGGGAGGCGGCGATTCACCCCTCCACTTT
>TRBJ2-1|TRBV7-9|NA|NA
CASSVDYSPYNEQFF
TGTGCCAGCAGCGTTGACTATTCTCCTTACAATGAGCAGTTCTTC
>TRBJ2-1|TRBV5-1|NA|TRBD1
CASSKLGTGDEQFF
TGCGCCAGCAGCAAGTTGGGGACAGGGGATGAGCAGTTCTTC
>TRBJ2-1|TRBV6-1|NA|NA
CASSEQAASYNEQFF
TGTGCCAGCAGTGAACAAGCGGCCTCCTACAATGAGCAGTTCTTC
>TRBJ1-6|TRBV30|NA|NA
CAWGGLSNSPLHF
TGTGCCTGGGGTGGACTGAGTAATTCACCCCTCCACTTT
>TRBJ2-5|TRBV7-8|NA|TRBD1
CASSLAGTGGETQYF
TGTGCCAGCAGCTTAGCGGGGACAGGGGGGGAGACCCAGTACTTC
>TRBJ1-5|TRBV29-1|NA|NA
CSVAVTGLNQPQHF
TGCAGCGTAGCCGTCACAGGGCTGAATCAGCCCCAGCATTTT
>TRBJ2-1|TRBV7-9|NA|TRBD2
CASSPLFGTRDNEQFF
TGTGCCAGCAGCCCTCTCTTCGGGACTAGAGACAATGAGCAGTTCTTC